This record covers a single T cell receptor (beta chain). The CDR3 length is 14 residues. Germline V lookup: CDR1 SGHDT, CDR2 YYEEEE. With the 5' RACE reads reprocessed, TCRdb shows one record per CDR3 protein and no DNA. This sample's table reports some 110,000 distinct CDR3 sequences. The data originate from a study of T cells expressing NK-cell markers. About the study: Sequenced donors, eight in total, included seven who were HCMV-seropositive and one who was seronegative.

Sequencing input: blood T cells: a sorted CD56 or NKG2C T cell subset, CD4+ or CD8+ T cells, or bulk PBMC T cells (not recorded which). The J gene is TRBJ1-1, the V gene TRBV5-6; TCRdb reports TRBD1, a call that lacks DNA to check it against. This TCR derives from a woman between 18 and 75 years old in good health. Here the CDR3 reads CASRNLRDDPEAFF.